This entry concerns a single T cell receptor beta chain. The data stem from a study of blood T cell repertoires in COVID-19. Germline lookup yields CDR1 SGHRS and CDR2 YFSETQ. This CDR3 is 20 amino acids long. Trimming took 2 bases from V and 2 from J, leaving 23 bases between them. Generated by immunoSEQ multiplex PCR, the TCRdb table keeps only in-frame clones and is missing some. Of around 50,000 clones in the sample, about 89% were seen once. Sequencing was performed on peripheral blood. The chain links TRBV5-1 to TRBJ2-6; D is perhaps TRBD2 (6 bases). The receptor comes from a human donor in a cohort sampled during active COVID-19. The CDR3 nucleotides read TGCGCCAGCAGCTTAGTTCTTAAAGGGGACTCCCGCCCTGGGGCCAACGTCCTGACTTTC. Its protein product is CASSLVLKGDSRPGANVLTF.